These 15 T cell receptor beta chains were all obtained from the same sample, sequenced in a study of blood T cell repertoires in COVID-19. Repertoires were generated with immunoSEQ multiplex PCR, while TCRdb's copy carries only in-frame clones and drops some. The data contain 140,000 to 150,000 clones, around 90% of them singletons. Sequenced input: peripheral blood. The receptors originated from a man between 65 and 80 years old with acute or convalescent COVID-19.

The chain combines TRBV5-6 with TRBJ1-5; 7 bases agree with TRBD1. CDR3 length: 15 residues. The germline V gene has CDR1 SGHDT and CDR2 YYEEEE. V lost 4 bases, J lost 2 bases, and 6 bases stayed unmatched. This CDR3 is CASSETGRGNQPQHF. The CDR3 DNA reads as TGTGCCAGCAGCGAGACAGGGCGGGGCAATCAGCCCCAGCATTTT.

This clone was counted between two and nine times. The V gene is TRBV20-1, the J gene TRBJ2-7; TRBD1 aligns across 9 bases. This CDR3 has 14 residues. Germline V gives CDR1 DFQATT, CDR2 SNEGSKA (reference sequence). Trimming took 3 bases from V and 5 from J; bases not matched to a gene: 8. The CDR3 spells CSASGQGSGDEQYF. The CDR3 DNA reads TGCAGTGCTAGTGGACAGGGGTCCGGGGACGAGCAGTACTTC.

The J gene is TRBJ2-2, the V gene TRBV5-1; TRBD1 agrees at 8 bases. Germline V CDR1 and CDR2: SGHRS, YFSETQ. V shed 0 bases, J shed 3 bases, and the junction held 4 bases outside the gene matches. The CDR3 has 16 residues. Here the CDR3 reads CASSLGQGMYTGELFF. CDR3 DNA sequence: TGCGCCAGCAGCTTGGGACAGGGGATGTACACCGGGGAGCTGTTTTTT.

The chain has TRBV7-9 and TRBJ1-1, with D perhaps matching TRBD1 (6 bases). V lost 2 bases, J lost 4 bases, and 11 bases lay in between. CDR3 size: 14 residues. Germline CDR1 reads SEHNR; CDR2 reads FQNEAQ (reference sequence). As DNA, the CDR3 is TGTGCCAGCAGCTTACTCCAGGGGAGCACTGAAGCTTTCTTT. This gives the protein CASSLLQGSTEAFF.

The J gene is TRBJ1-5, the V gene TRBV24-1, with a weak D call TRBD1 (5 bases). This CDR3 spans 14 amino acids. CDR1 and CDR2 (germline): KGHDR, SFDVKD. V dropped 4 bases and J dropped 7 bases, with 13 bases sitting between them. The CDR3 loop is CATSDPGSGQPQHF. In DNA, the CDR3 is TGTGCCACCAGTGACCCAGGGTCCGGACAGCCCCAGCATTTT.

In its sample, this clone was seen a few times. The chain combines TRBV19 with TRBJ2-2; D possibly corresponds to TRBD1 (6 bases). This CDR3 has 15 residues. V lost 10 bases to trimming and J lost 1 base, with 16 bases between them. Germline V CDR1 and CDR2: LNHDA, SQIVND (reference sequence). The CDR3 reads CATGTGTMNTGELFF. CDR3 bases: TGTGCCACCGGTACCGGGACAATGAACACCGGGGAGCTGTTTTTT.

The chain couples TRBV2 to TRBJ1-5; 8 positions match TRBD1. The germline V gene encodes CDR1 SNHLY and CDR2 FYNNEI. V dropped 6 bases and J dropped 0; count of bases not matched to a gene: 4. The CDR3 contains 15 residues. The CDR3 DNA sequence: TGTGCCAGCAGCGTGACAGGGGATAGCAATCAGCCCCAGCATTTT. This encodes CASSVTGDSNQPQHF.

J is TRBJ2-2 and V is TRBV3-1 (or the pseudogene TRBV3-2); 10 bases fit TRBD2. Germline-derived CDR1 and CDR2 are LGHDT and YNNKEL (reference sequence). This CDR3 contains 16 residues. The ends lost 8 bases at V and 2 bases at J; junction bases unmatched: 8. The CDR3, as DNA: TGTGCCAGCCAAACCGGACTAGCGGCCAACACCGGGGAGCTGTTTTTT. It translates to CASQTGLAANTGELFF.

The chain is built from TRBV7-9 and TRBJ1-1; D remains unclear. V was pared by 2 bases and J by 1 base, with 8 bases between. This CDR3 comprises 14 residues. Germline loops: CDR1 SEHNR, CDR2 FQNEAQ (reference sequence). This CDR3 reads CASSLTFPNTEAFF. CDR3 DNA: TGTGCCAGCAGCTTAACTTTCCCGAACACTGAAGCTTTCTTT.

CDR3 sequence reads: CASSPTSGSMEQYF. The CDR3 nucleotides are TGCGCCAGCAGTCCTACTAGCGGGAGTATGGAGCAGTACTTC. This chain joins TRBV5-1 and TRBJ2-7; TRBD2 aligns across 11 bases. With V trimmed by 5 bases and J by 7 bases, 8 bases remained unmatched. The germline V gene has CDR1 SGHRS and CDR2 YFSETQ. CDR3 size: 14 residues.

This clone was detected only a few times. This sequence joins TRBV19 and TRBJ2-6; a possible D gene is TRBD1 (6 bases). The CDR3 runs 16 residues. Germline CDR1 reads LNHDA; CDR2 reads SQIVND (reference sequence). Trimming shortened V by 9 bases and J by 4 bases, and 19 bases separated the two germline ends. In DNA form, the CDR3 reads TGTGCCAGCCAGTTACTCTCAGGGGCAGGGGCCAACGTCCTGACTTTC. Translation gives CASQLLSGAGANVLTF.

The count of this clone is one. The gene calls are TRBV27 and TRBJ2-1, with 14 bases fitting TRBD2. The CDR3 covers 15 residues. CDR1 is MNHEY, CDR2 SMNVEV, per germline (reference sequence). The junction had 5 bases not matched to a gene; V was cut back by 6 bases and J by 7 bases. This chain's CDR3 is CASSRGLAGVNEQFF. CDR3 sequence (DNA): TGTGCCAGCAGCAGGGGACTAGCGGGAGTAAATGAGCAGTTCTTC.

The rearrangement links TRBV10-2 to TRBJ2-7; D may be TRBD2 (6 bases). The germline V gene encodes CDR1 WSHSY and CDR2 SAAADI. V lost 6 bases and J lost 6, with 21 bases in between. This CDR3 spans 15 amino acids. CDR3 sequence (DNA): TGCGCCAGCAGGGAGGAGGCAGGTCCCGGGGGCGAGCAGTACTTC. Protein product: CASREEAGPGGEQYF.

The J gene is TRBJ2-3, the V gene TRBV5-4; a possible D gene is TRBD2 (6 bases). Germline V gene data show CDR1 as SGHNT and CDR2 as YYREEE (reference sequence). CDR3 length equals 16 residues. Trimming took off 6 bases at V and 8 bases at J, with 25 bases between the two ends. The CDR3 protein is CASTRGGDAPSSTQYF. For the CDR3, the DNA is TGTGCCAGCACTCGCGGCGGGGACGCGCCGTCGAGTACGCAGTATTTT. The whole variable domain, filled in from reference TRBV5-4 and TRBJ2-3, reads ETGVTQSPTHLIKTRGQQVTLRCSSQSGHNTVSWYQQALGQGPQFIFQYYREEENGRGNFPPRFSGLQFPNYSSELNVNALELDDSALYLCASTRGGDAPSSTQYFGPGTRLTVL.

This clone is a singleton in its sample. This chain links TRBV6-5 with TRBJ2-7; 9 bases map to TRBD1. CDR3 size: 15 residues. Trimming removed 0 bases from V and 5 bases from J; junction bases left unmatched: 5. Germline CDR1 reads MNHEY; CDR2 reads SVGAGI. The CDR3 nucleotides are TGTGCCAGCAGTTACTCCGGGACAGGGCTAGACGAGCAGTACTTC. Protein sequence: CASSYSGTGLDEQYF.